One and the same sample provided the 29 T cell receptor beta chains below, sequenced in a study of T cells in women clearing cervical HPV infection. TCRdb's copy holds only in-frame clones and misses some; the assay was immunoSEQ multiplex PCR. The sample table includes about 16,000 clones. The sequencing sample was made of blood buffy coat. These receptors were collected from a woman between 18 and 69 years old with a cervical HPV16 infection that either progressed to CIN3+ or cleared (not recorded which).

Concerning this clone itself: The read ends 3 residues shy of where the CDR3 ends; the end is completed using the germline J gene. This chain links TRBV6-4 with TRBJ2-4, with a tentative D call TRBD1 (6 bases). The CDR3 length is 15 residues. The germline V gene encodes CDR1 MRHNA and CDR2 SNTAGT. CDR3 DNA, as far as it was read: TGTGCCAGCAGTGACACCCCACAGGGTCTAGGAGGT. Translation gives CASSDTPQGLGG. The full CDR3 reads CASSDTPQGLGGQYF.

On this clone: The missing CDR3 end, 3 residues past where the read stops, is filled in from the germline J gene. This chain connects TRBV7-9 to TRBJ2-4; the match to TRBD2 covers 7 bases. V lost 11 bases, J lost 6 bases, and 16 bases stayed unmatched. The germline V gene encodes CDR1 SEHNR and CDR2 FQNEAQ (reference sequence). The CDR3 runs to 15 residues. Partial CDR3 DNA: TGTGCCTCTACGGGGCCAGCGGGGTATAGAAACATT. As protein: CASTGPAGYRNI. The whole CDR3 region reads CASTGPAGYRNIQYF.

A word on this clone: The CDR3 extends 3 residues past the end of the read, so its final part is completed from the germline J gene. V is TRBV20-1 and J is TRBJ2-5, with D possibly matching TRBD1 (6 bases). V shed 0 bases and J shed 6 bases, with 17 bases lying between them. Germline-derived CDR1 and CDR2 are DFQATT and SNEGSKA (reference sequence). The CDR3 loop spans 15 amino acids. CDR3: CSARDGAGERKTQYF. Partial CDR3 DNA: TGCAGTGCTAGAGATGGGGCAGGGGAGAGGAAGACC.

Turning to this clone: The CDR3 end is not reached by the read, which stops 3 residues before it; the germline J gene fills it in. The chain couples TRBV11-1 to TRBJ2-4, with D possibly TRBD1 on 5 matching bases. Germline V gene data show CDR1 as SGHAT and CDR2 as FQDESV (reference sequence). This CDR3 region has 14 residues. Incomplete CDR3 DNA: TGTGCCAGCAGTCCCAGGGCCTCTAACTATGGT. Protein product: CASSPRASNYG. The CDR3 in its entirety is CASSPRASNYGQYF. Full variable domain (missing parts from reference TRBV11-1 and TRBJ2-4): EAEVAQSPRYKITEKSQAVAFWCDPISGHATLYWYRQILGQGPELLVQFQDESVVDDSQLPKDRFSAERLKGVDSTLKIQPAELGDSAMYLCASSPRASNYGQYFGAGTRLSVL.

Details on this clone: The read halts 3 residues ahead of the CDR3 end, with the missing end drawn from the germline J gene. This rearrangement joins TRBV13 to TRBJ1-1; possibly TRBD1 for D (5 bases). V lost 5 bases and J lost 0, with 13 bases in between. Germline V lookup: CDR1 PRHDT, CDR2 FYEKMQ (reference sequence). There are 15 residues in the CDR3. The chain's CDR3 is CASSRTGLLNTEAFF. The CDR3 DNA, read in part, is TGTGCCAGCAGCAGAACAGGTCTCTTGAACACTGAA.

Regarding this clone: The read terminates 3 residues ahead of where the CDR3 ends, so the germline J gene completes it. The V gene is TRBV23-1, the J gene TRBJ1-2; TRBD1 agrees at 9 bases. TRBV23-1 is identified as an open reading frame with a role that is uncertain. CDR3 length: 15 amino acids. Here the CDR3 reads CASTPGQGTYNDYTF. The CDR3 DNA, read in part, is TGCGCCAGCACTCCGGGACAGGGAACCTACAATGAC.

In the case of this clone: The read falls 3 residues short of the CDR3 end, and the missing part is taken from the germline J gene. V gene TRBV7-2 combines with J gene TRBJ2-1; 10 bases agree with TRBD2. The CDR3 runs 16 residues. V was pared by 0 bases and J by 6 bases, with 5 bases of the junction left unmatched. The germline V gene has CDR1 SGHTA and CDR2 FQGNSA. CDR3 protein: CASSLAASGGANEQFF. Partial CDR3 DNA: TGTGCCAGCAGCTTAGCTGCCAGCGGGGGGGCCAATGAG. Complete variable domain (other parts from reference TRBV7-2 and TRBJ2-1): GAGVSQSPSNKVTEKGKDVELRCDPISGHTALYWYRQSLGQGLEFLIYFQGNSAPDKSGLPSDRFSAERTGGSVSTLTIQRTQQEDSAVYLCASSLAASGGANEQFFGPGTRLTVL.

Turning to this clone: The CDR3 end is not reached by the read, which stops 3 residues before it; the germline J gene fills it in. V gene TRBV20-1 combines with J gene TRBJ2-3, with 8 bases lining up with TRBD1. CDR3 size: 14 residues. V gave up 6 bases and J gave up 7 bases; unmatched junction bases: 12. The germline V gene has CDR1 DFQATT and CDR2 SNEGSKA (reference sequence). CDR3 bases read: TGCAGTGCACCGGGACAGGTCGAGGGTTATACG. Residues: CSAPGQVEGYT. The full CDR3 reads CSAPGQVEGYTQYF.

A remark on this clone: The CDR3 end lies 3 residues beyond the end of the read and is filled in from the germline J gene. V is TRBV7-9 and J is TRBJ2-2; D is perhaps TRBD1 (6 bases). This CDR3 has 13 residues. Germline values: CDR1 SEHNR, CDR2 FQNEAQ (reference sequence). The part of the CDR3 DNA that was read is TGTGCCAGCAGCCTTCCACAGGGTTCACCG. Protein product: CASSLPQGSP. The full CDR3 sequence reads CASSLPQGSPLFF.

Turning to this clone: The CDR3 is cut off 3 residues early in the read; its end comes from the germline J gene. The chain employs TRBV10-3 and TRBJ1-2; the D gene is possibly TRBD1 (5 bases). CDR3 length equals 13 residues. Germline CDR1 reads ENHRY; CDR2 reads SYGVKD. V was cut by 3 bases and J by 7 bases, with 12 bases left in between. CDR3: CAISDREDGGYTF. Incomplete CDR3 DNA: TGTGCCATCAGTGACAGGGAGGATGGTGGC.

A word on this clone: The CDR3 end lies 3 residues beyond the end of the read and is filled in from the germline J gene. The chain links TRBV11-3 to TRBJ2-3; D is ambiguous. CDR1 SGHNT and CDR2 YENEEA come from the germline V gene. CDR3 length: 14 residues. Incomplete CDR3 DNA: TGTGCCAGCAGCCCGCGCAGCGCCCAAGAGACG. This gives the protein CASSPRSAQET. The entire CDR3 reads CASSPRSAQETQYF.

With respect to this clone: Read coverage stops 3 residues before the CDR3 terminus; the germline J gene supplies the remainder. This chain connects TRBV19 to TRBJ2-7, with 12 bases lining up with TRBD2. Germline V lookup: CDR1 LNHDA, CDR2 SQIVND (reference sequence). J lost 2 bases, V lost 6 bases, and 5 bases had no gene match. The CDR3 extends over 15 amino acids. CDR3 DNA, as far as it was read: TGTGCCAGTAGGGTGACTAGCGGGGGAGCCTACGAG. This encodes CASRVTSGGAYE. The whole CDR3 reads CASRVTSGGAYEQYF. Full variable domain (missing parts from reference TRBV19 and TRBJ2-7): DGGITQSPKYLFRKEGQNVTLSCEQNLNHDAMYWYRQDPGQGLRLIYYSQIVNDFQKGDIAEGYSVSREKKESFPLTVTSAQKNPTAFYLCASRVTSGGAYEQYFGPGTRLTVT.

About this clone: The read comes to an end 3 residues before the CDR3 does, leaving the germline J gene to fill in the end. The rearrangement joins TRBV20-1 to TRBJ2-1; 11 bases map to TRBD2. The J segment lost 7 bases and the V segment lost 3 bases, leaving 2 bases of the junction unmatched. The germline V gene has CDR1 DFQATT and CDR2 SNEGSKA (reference sequence). This CDR3 has 13 residues. CDR3 DNA (partial): TGCAGTGCTAGGACTAGCGGGAAGAATGAG. Translating gives CSARTSGKNE. The entire CDR3 sequence reads CSARTSGKNEQFF.

Details on this clone: With the read ending 3 residues before the CDR3 end, the germline J gene is used to fill in that end. The rearrangement joins TRBV7-2 to TRBJ2-2; maybe TRBD1 (5 bases). Germline assignment: CDR1 SGHTA and CDR2 FQGNSA. This CDR3 spans 14 amino acids. CDR3 amino acids: CASSFRQNNSPLFF. The part of the CDR3 DNA that was read is TGTGCCAGCAGCTTTCGACAGAATAATTCACCG.

Points on this clone: Coverage ceases 3 residues before the CDR3 finishes, and the germline J gene fills in the end. The chain links TRBV2 to TRBJ2-5, with D perhaps given as TRBD1 or TRBD2 (5 bases each). This CDR3 is 15 amino acids long. The V and J ends lost 5 bases and 3 bases respectively, with 16 bases between them. Germline CDR1 and CDR2: SNHLY and FYNNEI. Incomplete CDR3 DNA: TGTGCCAGCAGTTCCTATCGTGAGGGGAAAGAGACC. Translated, it gives CASSSYREGKET. The whole CDR3 region reads CASSSYREGKETQYF.

On this clone: The DNA ends 3 residues before the CDR3 does, and the rest of the CDR3 is filled in from the germline J gene. This rearrangement joins TRBV12-3 or TRBV12-4 to TRBJ1-2; D is possibly TRBD1 (6 bases). V lost 8 bases and J lost 4, with 26 bases in between. The CDR3 is 17 residues long. The CDR3 sequence is CASGAVRGGAQFYGYTF. The part of the CDR3 DNA that was read is TGTGCCAGCGGTGCCGTGAGGGGGGGGGCTCAGTTCTATGGC.

For this clone: The missing CDR3 end, 3 residues past where the read stops, is filled in from the germline J gene. The chain has TRBV29-1 and TRBJ2-6; tentatively, D is TRBD1 (6 bases). Per the germline V gene, CDR1 is SQVTM and CDR2 is ANQGSEA. The CDR3 has 16 residues. The ends were cut back, 4 bases at V and 0 bases at J, with 13 bases in the middle. The sequenced CDR3 bases are TGCAGCGTTGCTCGGGACATCGACTCTGGGGCCAACGTC. It is translated as CSVARDIDSGANV. From start to end, the CDR3 is CSVARDIDSGANVLTF.

Turning to this clone: Its ends do not fully match the called genes, so a read error is possible. With the read ending 3 residues before the CDR3 end, the germline J gene is used to fill in that end. The chain combines TRBV10-1 with TRBJ2-3; D perhaps matches TRBD1 (7 bases). The CDR3 runs to 15 residues. Germline CDR1 WNHNN, CDR2 SYGVQD (reference sequence). CDR3 residues: CVSPLFRGRGDTQYF. The sequenced part of the CDR3 DNA is TGCGTCAGCCCCCTCTTTAGGGGGCGGGGAGATACG.

As concerns this clone: Sequencing ends 3 residues short of the CDR3 end; the germline J gene provides the rest. This chain connects TRBV7-3 to TRBJ2-3, with D uncertain. This CDR3 has 14 amino acids. The V and J ends lost 1 base and 4 bases respectively, with 9 bases between them. Germline assignment: CDR1 SGHTA and CDR2 FQGTGA. Partial CDR3 DNA: TGTGCCAGCAGCTTAAGTTCAACACCAGATACG. Protein sequence: CASSLSSTPDT. In full, the CDR3 reads CASSLSSTPDTQYF.

Note on this clone: The read ends 3 residues shy of where the CDR3 ends; the end is completed using the germline J gene. At the DNA level, this CDR3 is encoded by other sequences in the same sample as well. The chain combines TRBV2 with TRBJ2-3, with 8 bases matching TRBD2. V was pared by 8 bases and J by 0 bases, with 7 bases of the junction left unmatched. In germline, CDR1 is SNHLY, CDR2 FYNNEI. The CDR3 has 15 amino acids. The chain's CDR3 is CASALTGGSTDTQYF. The covered CDR3 bases are TGTGCCAGCGCCTTAACGGGGGGGAGCACAGATACG.

About this clone itself: The read ends 3 residues shy of where the CDR3 ends; the end is completed using the germline J gene. The V call is TRBV19, the J call TRBJ2-1; 8 positions agree with TRBD2. V dropped 4 bases and J dropped 9; count of bases not matched to a gene: 8. The CDR3 loop spans 14 amino acids. From germline, CDR1 is LNHDA and CDR2 SQIVND (reference sequence). CDR3 residues: CASSSPGLVGEQFF. Incomplete CDR3 DNA: TGTGCCAGTAGTAGTCCGGGACTAGTTGGTGAG.

Note on this clone: Read data end 3 residues before the CDR3 end; the end is taken from the germline J gene. The chain links TRBV6-2 or TRBV6-3 to TRBJ2-3, with TRBD2 identical over 7 bases. The CDR3 length is 14 residues. Germline V CDR1 and CDR2: MNHEY, SVGEGT. Partial CDR3 DNA: TGTGCCAGCAGGAGAGCGGGGCCTCAAGAGACG. Translated: CASRRAGPQET. The entire CDR3 sequence reads CASRRAGPQETQYF.

Details on this clone: From the germline J gene comes the end of the CDR3, since the read stops 3 residues before it. This sequence joins TRBV7-3 and TRBJ2-2, with TRBD1 as a possible D gene (7 bases). Germline V gives CDR1 SGHTA, CDR2 FQGTGA. V lost 4 bases to trimming and J lost 6 bases, with 9 bases between them. This CDR3 region has 13 residues. The CDR3 protein is CASSSRGAGELFF. The CDR3 bases that were read are TGTGCCAGCAGCTCCAGGGGGGCCGGGGAG.

This clone ranks as medium-sized in terms of frequency. The read gets to within 3 residues of the CDR3 end, and the germline J gene fills in the rest. The rearrangement joins TRBV7-6 to TRBJ1-5; maybe TRBD1 (5 bases). The germline V gene encodes CDR1 SGHVS and CDR2 FNYEAQ. Trimming took 1 base from V and 0 from J, leaving 13 bases between them. This CDR3 spans 17 amino acids. The DNA read from the CDR3 is TGTGCCAGCAGCTTAGGGGTGGGGCCTAATAGCAATCAGCCC. Its protein is CASSLGVGPNSNQP. The full CDR3 protein is CASSLGVGPNSNQPQHF. Full variable domain (remainder filled in from reference TRBV7-6 and TRBJ1-5): GAGVSQSPRYKVTKRGQDVALRCDPISGHVSLYWYRQALGQGPEFLTYFNYEAQQDKSGLPNDRFSAERPEGSISTLTIQRTEQRDSAMYRCASSLGVGPNSNQPQHFGDGTRLSIL.

A word on this clone: From the germline J gene comes the end of the CDR3, since the read stops 3 residues before it. The rearrangement uses TRBV19 and TRBJ1-1, with D hard to call. The germline V gene encodes CDR1 LNHDA and CDR2 SQIVND (reference sequence). The CDR3 totals 14 residues. The DNA read from the CDR3 is TGTGCCAGTAAAGACGGCGGGAGCTCCTACGAG. Protein: CASKDGGSSYE. The CDR3 reads in full as CASKDGGSSYEAFF.

As concerns this clone: The missing CDR3 end, 3 residues past where the read stops, is filled in from the germline J gene. J is TRBJ1-6 and V is TRBV20-1; D is undetermined. The V gene's germline CDR1 is DFQATT and CDR2 SNEGSKA (reference sequence). CDR3 length: 15 residues. V was shortened by 0 bases and J by 5 bases, with 11 bases between the two germline ends. The part of the CDR3 DNA that was read is TGCAGTGCTAGAGATCTTGGGCAGAATAATTCACCC. It is translated as CSARDLGQNNSP. The CDR3 in full is CSARDLGQNNSPLHF.

As for this clone: The CDR3 extends 3 residues past the end of the read, so its final part is completed from the germline J gene. V and J are TRBV2 and TRBJ2-2; perhaps TRBD1 as D (6 bases). Germline CDR1 and CDR2: SNHLY and FYNNEI. CDR3 length: 15 residues. The CDR3 DNA, read in part, is TGTGCCAGCAGTGCGACAGGAAGTCATAATTCACCG. This sequence encodes CASSATGSHNSP. The full CDR3 is CASSATGSHNSPLFF.

Details on this clone: The CDR3 end falls 3 residues outside the read, so it is completed with the germline J gene. The J gene is TRBJ2-5, the V gene TRBV12-3 or TRBV12-4; 16 bases align to TRBD2. This CDR3 has 15 amino acids. V dropped 6 bases and J dropped 3; count of bases not matched to a gene: 1. The sequenced CDR3 bases are TGTGCCAGCAGGGGACTAGCGGGGGGGAAAGAGACC. It codes for CASRGLAGGKET. The full CDR3 sequence reads CASRGLAGGKETQYF.

About this clone: A junction boundary mismatches the germline segment, possibly from a read error. The CDR3 end is not reached by the read, which stops 3 residues before it; the germline J gene fills it in. The genes are TRBV10-2 and TRBJ2-2; weak D call: TRBD2 (5 bases). CDR1 and CDR2 from the germline V gene are WSHSY and SAAADI. CDR3 length: 12 amino acids. The sequenced CDR3 bases are TGCGCCGGCAGACTACTCACCGGGGAG. Protein sequence: CAGRLLTGE. The entire CDR3 protein reads CAGRLLTGELFF.